These 4 T cell receptor beta chains came from one sample sequenced in a study of blood T cell repertoires in COVID-19. Method: immunoSEQ multiplex PCR; TCRdb's copy keeps in-frame clones and lacks some. The sample records over 250,000 clones, about 93% being singletons. The sequenced sample was PBMCs or T cells enriched from blood (not recorded which). These receptors all stem from a woman under 40 who had recovered from COVID-19.

The chain employs TRBV30 and TRBJ1-2; D is possibly TRBD1 (6 bases). Trimming left V 2 bases short and J 4 bases short, with 8 bases between. This CDR3 has 12 amino acids. Looked up from germline, CDR1 is GTSNPN and CDR2 is SVGIG (reference sequence). The CDR3 loop reads CAWSRTAYGYTF. The CDR3 bases are TGTGCCTGGAGTAGGACAGCCTATGGCTACACCTTC.

This chain connects TRBV4-3 to TRBJ2-1; D may be TRBD2 (5 bases). Germline V gives CDR1 LGHNA, CDR2 YSLEER. Trimming removed 0 bases from V and 0 bases from J, with 12 bases in between. This CDR3 contains 17 residues. The CDR3 sequence is CASSQDSPGSSYNEQFF. The CDR3 nucleotides read TGCGCCAGCAGCCAAGACTCCCCGGGGAGCTCCTACAATGAGCAGTTCTTC.

The rearrangement joins TRBV7-8 to TRBJ2-7, with 8 bases matching TRBD2. Per germline, CDR1 SGHVS and CDR2 FQNEAQ. This CDR3 is built from 17 residues. With 1 base clipped from V and 5 bases from J, the junction kept 13 bases outside the gene matches. DNA for the CDR3: TGTGCCAGCAGCTTAGGTGGAGCGGGAGCGAACCGGAACGAGCAGTACTTC. Translated, it gives CASSLGGAGANRNEQYF. The full variable domain, in which reference TRBV7-8 and TRBJ2-7 provide the parts outside the CDR3, is GAGVSQSPRYKVAKRGQDVALRCDPISGHVSLFWYQQALGQGPEFLTYFQNEAQLDKSGLPSDRFFAERPEGSVSTLKIQRTQQEDSAVYLCASSLGGAGANRNEQYFGPGTRLTVT.

The chain uses TRBV7-6 and TRBJ2-2; D is perhaps TRBD2 (5 bases). The germline V and J ends were trimmed by 5 bases and 7 bases, with 17 bases remaining between them. The CDR3 sequence is 15 residues long. Per germline, CDR1 SGHVS and CDR2 FNYEAQ. The CDR3 DNA reads TGTGCCAGCAGCCAAAGGACGATTGGGAGCGGGGAGCTGTTTTTT. Residues: CASSQRTIGSGELFF.